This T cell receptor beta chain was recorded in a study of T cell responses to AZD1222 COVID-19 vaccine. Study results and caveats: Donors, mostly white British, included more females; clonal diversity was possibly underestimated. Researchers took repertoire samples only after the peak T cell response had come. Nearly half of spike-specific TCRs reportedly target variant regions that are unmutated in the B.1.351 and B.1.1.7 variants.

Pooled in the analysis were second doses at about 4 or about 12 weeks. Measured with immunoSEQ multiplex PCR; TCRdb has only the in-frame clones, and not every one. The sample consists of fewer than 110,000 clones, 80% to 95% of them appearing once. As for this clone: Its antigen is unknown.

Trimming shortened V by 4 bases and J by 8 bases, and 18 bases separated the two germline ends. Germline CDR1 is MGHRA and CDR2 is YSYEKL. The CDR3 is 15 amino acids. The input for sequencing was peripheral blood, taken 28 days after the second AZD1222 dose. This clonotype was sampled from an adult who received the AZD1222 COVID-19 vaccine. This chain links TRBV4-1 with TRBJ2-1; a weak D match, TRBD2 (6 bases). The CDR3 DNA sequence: TGCGCCAGCAGCCTCGGGGGTCTTACATCCGATGAGCAGTTCTTC. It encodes CASSLGGLTSDEQFF.